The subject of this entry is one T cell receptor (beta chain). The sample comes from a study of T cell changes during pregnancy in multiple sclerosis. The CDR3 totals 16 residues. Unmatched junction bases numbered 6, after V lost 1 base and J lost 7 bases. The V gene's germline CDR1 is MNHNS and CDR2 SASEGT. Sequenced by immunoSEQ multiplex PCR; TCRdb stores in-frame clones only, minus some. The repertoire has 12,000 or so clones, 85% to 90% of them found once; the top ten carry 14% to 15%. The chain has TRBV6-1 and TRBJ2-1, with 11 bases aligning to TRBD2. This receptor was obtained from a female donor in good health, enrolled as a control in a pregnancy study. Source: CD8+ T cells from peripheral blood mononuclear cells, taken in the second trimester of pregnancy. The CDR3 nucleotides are TGTGCCAGCAGTGAAGGGACTAGCGGGCTTCGGAATGAGCAGTTCTTC. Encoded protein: CASSEGTSGLRNEQFF.